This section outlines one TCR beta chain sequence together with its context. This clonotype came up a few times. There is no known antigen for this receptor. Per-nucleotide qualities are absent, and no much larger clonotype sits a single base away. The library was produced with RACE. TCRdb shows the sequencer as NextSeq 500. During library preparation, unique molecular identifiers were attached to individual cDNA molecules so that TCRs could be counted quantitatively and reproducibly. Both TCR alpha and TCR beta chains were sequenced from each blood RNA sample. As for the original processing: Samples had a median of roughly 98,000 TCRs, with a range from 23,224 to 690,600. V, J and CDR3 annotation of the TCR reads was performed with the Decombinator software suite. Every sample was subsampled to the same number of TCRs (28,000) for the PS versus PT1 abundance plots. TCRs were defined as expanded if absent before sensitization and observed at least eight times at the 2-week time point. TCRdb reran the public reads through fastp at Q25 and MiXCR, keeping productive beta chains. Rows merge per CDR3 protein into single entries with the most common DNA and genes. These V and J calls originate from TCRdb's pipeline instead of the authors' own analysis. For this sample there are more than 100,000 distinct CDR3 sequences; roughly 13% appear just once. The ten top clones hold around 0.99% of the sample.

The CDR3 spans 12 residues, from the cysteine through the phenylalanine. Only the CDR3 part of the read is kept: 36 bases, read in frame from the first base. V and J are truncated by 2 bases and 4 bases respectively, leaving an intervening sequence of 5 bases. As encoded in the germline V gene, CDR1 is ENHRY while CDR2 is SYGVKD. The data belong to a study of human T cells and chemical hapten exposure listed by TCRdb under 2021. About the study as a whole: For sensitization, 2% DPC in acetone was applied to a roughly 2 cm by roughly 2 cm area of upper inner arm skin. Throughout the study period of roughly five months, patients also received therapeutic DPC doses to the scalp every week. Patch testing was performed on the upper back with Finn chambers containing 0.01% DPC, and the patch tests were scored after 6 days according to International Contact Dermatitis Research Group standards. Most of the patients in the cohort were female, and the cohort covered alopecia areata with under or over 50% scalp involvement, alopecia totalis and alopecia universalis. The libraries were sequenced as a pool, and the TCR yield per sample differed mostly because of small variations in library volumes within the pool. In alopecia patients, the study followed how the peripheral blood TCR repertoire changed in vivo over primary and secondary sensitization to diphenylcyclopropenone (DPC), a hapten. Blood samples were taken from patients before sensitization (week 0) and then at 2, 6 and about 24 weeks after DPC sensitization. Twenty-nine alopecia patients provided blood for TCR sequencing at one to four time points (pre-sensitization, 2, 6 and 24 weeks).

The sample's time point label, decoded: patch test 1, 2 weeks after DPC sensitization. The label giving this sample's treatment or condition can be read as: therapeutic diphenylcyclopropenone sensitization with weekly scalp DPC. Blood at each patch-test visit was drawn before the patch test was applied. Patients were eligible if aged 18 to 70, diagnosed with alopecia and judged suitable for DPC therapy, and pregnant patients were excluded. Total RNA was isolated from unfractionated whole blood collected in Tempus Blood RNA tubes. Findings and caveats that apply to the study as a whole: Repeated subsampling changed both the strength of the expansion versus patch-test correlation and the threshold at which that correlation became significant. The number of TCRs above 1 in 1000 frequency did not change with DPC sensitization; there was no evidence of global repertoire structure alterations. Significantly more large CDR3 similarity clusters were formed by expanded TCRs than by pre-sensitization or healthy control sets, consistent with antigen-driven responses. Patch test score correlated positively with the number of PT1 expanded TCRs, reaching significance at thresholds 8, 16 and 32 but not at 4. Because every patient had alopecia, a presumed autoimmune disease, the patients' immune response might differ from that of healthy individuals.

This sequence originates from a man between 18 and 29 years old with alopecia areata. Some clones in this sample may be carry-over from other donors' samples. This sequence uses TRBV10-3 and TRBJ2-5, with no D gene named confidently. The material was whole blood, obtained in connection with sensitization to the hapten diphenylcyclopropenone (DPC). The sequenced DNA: TGTGCCATCAGTGAGCTCCCAGAGACCCAGTACTTC. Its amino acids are CAISELPETQYF.